This T cell receptor beta chain was sequenced during a study of T cell repertoires in cytomegalovirus infection. As regards this clonotype: Its specificity is unknown.

MiXCR, run by TCRdb on the reads, gives a single entry per CDR3 protein. The table shows roughly 800,000 distinct CDR3 sequences, with roughly 29% occurring only once. Germline-derived CDR1 and CDR2 are SNHLY and FYNNEI. This CDR3 has 14 residues. Trimming pared 1 base from V and 6 bases from J, leaving 12 bases between. The chain combines TRBV2 with TRBJ1-2, with D perhaps matching TRBD1 (6 bases). Sequenced here: cultured CD8+ T cells from PBMCs, sampled from culture after CMV antigen stimulation. The receptor was derived from a human donor in good health (CMV status not recorded). Some clones in this sample may be carry-over from other donors' samples. This CDR3 reads CASSEGGAEHGYTF. CDR3 DNA: TGTGCCAGCAGTGAAGGGGGGGCGGAGCATGGCTACACCTTC.